The rows below give T cell receptor beta chains drawn from one sample of a study of blood T cell repertoires in COVID-19. Data came from immunoSEQ multiplex PCR; TCRdb stores just in-frame clones and leaves some out. The sample yields around 470,000 clones, approximately 92% seen once. The sequencing sample was made of peripheral blood. These receptors originate from a man younger than 35 with COVID-19, enrolled during active disease. Each CDR3 is given without its conserved first and last residue. The order of the fields is CDR3 protein, V gene, CDR3 length, clone size. Rows may omit the clone size; those that give it use once, few, many or a size class.

cdr3_aa: ASTLQGNNSPLH
v_call: TRBV6-5
cdr3_length: 12
clone_size: .

cdr3_aa: ASSPLGSSYNEQF
v_call: TRBV18
cdr3_length: 13
clone_size: .

cdr3_aa: ASIRQGEGEQF
v_call: TRBV2
cdr3_length: 11
clone_size: once

cdr3_aa: ASSSTGRVI
v_call: TRBV28
cdr3_length: 9
clone_size: .

cdr3_aa: ASSSRGGSF
v_call: TRBV12-3/TRBV12-4
cdr3_length: 9
clone_size: once

cdr3_aa: ASSLAGSGEYNEQF
v_call: TRBV5-1
cdr3_length: 14
clone_size: .

cdr3_aa: ASSVGGGSSYNEQF
v_call: TRBV9
cdr3_length: 14
clone_size: .

cdr3_aa: SVARRMNTEAF
v_call: TRBV29-1
cdr3_length: 11
clone_size: .

cdr3_aa: ASSFDPGGELF
v_call: TRBV7-9
cdr3_length: 11
clone_size: .

cdr3_aa: ASSPLTSASYNEQF
v_call: TRBV18
cdr3_length: 14
clone_size: .